This paragraph reports one T cell receptor beta chain. The data belong to a study of blood T cell repertoires in COVID-19. Study at large: Donors in the United States, Italy and Spain gave samples during acute or convalescent COVID-19.

TCRdb's table, derived via immunoSEQ multiplex PCR, lists solely in-frame clones and lacks some. In the table there are more than 95,000 clones, roughly 85% of which are singletons. This CDR3 contains 15 residues. CDR1 is SGHTS, CDR2 YDEGEE, per germline. V lost 2 bases to trimming and J lost 2 bases, with 8 bases between them. This chain connects TRBV5-8 to TRBJ2-6, with D tentatively TRBD2 (6 bases). The sample was peripheral blood. The sequence came from a human donor in a cohort sampled during active COVID-19. The CDR3 nucleotides are TGTGCCAGCAGCTTAGGAGGGACTGGGGCCAACGTCCTGACTTTC. Protein product: CASSLGGTGANVLTF.